This T cell receptor (beta chain) was recovered during a study of blood T cells in healthy people across ages. Turning to the study itself: Capturing about one barcoded beta molecule per two T cells was achieved by template switching.

Next came a second PCR, run for about 7 to 12 cycles, which used a sample-barcoded 5' primer along with a J-beta primer mix. One entry per CDR3 protein, called by TCRdb with MiXCR from the 5' RACE reads. This sample has about 1.6 million distinct CDR3 sequences, with around 36% found just once. CDR1 and CDR2 (germline): DFQATT, SNEGSKA (reference sequence). The length of the CDR3 is 17 residues. J lost 2 bases, V lost 1 base, and 11 bases had no gene match. Isolated per sample were at least 6 million PBMCs. Study conclusions and caveats: Not knowing donor CMV status may have confounded expanded clonotype changes. Aged donors had fewer naive CD4+ cells and lower diversity than long-lived donors.

This clonotype appeared a few times. Its antigen is unknown. This clonotype was obtained from a young woman in good health. This chain joins TRBV20-1 and TRBJ2-1, with 7 bases identical to TRBD2. The specimen was blood. CDR3 loop: CSARAPPGGSTYNEQFF. CDR3 sequence (DNA): TGCAGTGCTAGAGCCCCACCGGGCGGGAGCACCTACAATGAGCAGTTCTTC.